The subject of this entry is one TCR beta chain. Sequenced by immunoSEQ multiplex PCR; TCRdb stores in-frame clones only, minus some. This sample has fewer than 30,000 clones; more than 60% occur once, and the top ten carry less than 8.5%. The data were taken from a study of tissue T cells after allogeneic stem cell transplantation. Trimming took off 8 bases at V and 5 bases at J, with 21 bases between the two ends. Germline values: CDR1 MNHEY, CDR2 SMNVEV (reference sequence). This CDR3 spans 15 amino acids. The sequenced sample was tissue from the ileum, obtained at autopsy. V and J are TRBV27 and TRBJ2-5, with D uncertain. This clonotype was sampled from a female donor of 60 years or more with lung cancer. This chain's CDR3 is CASSSHSALMETQYF. CDR3 coding DNA: TGTGCCAGCTCGAGCCATAGTGCCCTGATGGAGACCCAGTACTTC.